The clone carrying this TCR beta chain was recorded many times. This sample was included in a study of T cells after yellow fever vaccination. TCRdb used MiXCR to reprocess the 5' RACE reads, holding one entry per CDR3 protein. This table holds 200,000 to 300,000 distinct CDR3 sequences, roughly 13% found once. The CDR3 sequence is 15 residues long. Germline CDR1 and CDR2: SGHNT and YYREEE (reference sequence). V was cut by 0 bases and J by 0 bases, with 8 bases left in between. Material: CD4+ T cells sorted from PBMCs, obtained 45 days after the yellow fever booster vaccination. V is TRBV5-4 and J is TRBJ2-3; possible D gene TRBD1, 6 bases. This TCR derives from a man aged 25-45 years who received the YFV17D yellow fever vaccine. This CDR3 is CASSLGGPSTDTQYF. The CDR3 DNA follows: TGTGCCAGCAGCTTGGGGGGGCCGAGCACAGATACGCAGTATTTT.